These T cell receptor beta chains were read from a single sample in a study of cytomegalovirus exposure and HLA in healthy donors. Data came from immunoSEQ multiplex PCR; TCRdb stores just in-frame clones and leaves some out. The sample yields some 160,000 clones, over 60% seen once. The sample consisted of PBMCs. The receptors stem from a woman in her 30s in good health and CMV-seronegative. Each CDR3 is given without its conserved first and last residue.

v_gene | CDR3aa
TRBV7-9 | ASREGTGGAGYGYT
TRBV9 | ASSVEVGGSTDTQY
TRBV13 | ASSFGQLNSPLH
TRBV29-1 | SVAGHRSYEQY
TRBV5-1 | ASSPGAGGTNEKLF
TRBV10-1 | ASSESTGGEETQY
TRBV27 | ASSLFFTGQTQETQY
TRBV5-1 | ASSYDRRSYEQY
TRBV19 | ASRGFYGYT
TRBV5-4 | ASSPPAGSTNEKLF
TRBV11-1 | ASSPTGYNEQF
TRBV6-5 | ASSRGDTQY
TRBV5-1 | ASETSGGANEQF
TRBV19 | ASRAGGPYGYT
TRBV9 | ASSGYRETLYGYT
TRBV5-6 | ASSPSTTSREQY
TRBV5-8 | ASSPINREGETQY
TRBV6-1 | ASRDRRYYEQY
TRBV5-4 | ASSFSGIEAF
TRBV2 | ASGRDRASVGQF
TRBV7-8 | ASSLPGGATTDTQY
TRBV5-6 | ASSQGALYEQY